A few counts support the clone carrying this TCR beta chain. Antigen: not known. These data originate in a study of Graves' ophthalmopathy and Graves' hyperthyroidism. Study findings and constraints: Among expanded thyroid clonotypes above 0.001 frequency, most also occurred in blood.

RNA transcripts were the source from which TCR beta CDR3 regions were amplified. A first-round RT-PCR used HTBI primers, followed by a second-round multiplex PCR. MiXCR, applied by TCRdb to the multiplex PCR reads, yields one record per CDR3 protein. The data contain about 700,000 distinct CDR3 sequences, roughly 40% of them singletons. The ends were cut back, 3 bases at V and 1 base at J, with 9 bases in the middle. The CDR3 totals 13 residues. Germline lookup yields CDR1 DFQATT and CDR2 SNEGSKA (reference sequence). The source is an adult man with Graves' ophthalmopathy. Sequenced input: peripheral blood. This sequence joins TRBV20-1 and TRBJ2-5; no reliable D call. The CDR3 reads CSASLGVQETQYF. In DNA, the CDR3 is TGCAGTGCTAGCCTCGGCGTCCAAGAGACCCAGTACTTC.